The source of this T cell receptor beta chain is a study of cytomegalovirus exposure and HLA in healthy donors. Study-wide context: Later analysis reported that the approximately 120 validation repertoires shared the platform of the 500 to 750 first-cohort repertoires. Study observations and caveats: Cytomegalovirus status, reportedly, was diagnosed with high specificity and sensitivity by the classifier.

Sequencing used immunoSEQ multiplex PCR; TCRdb keeps in-frame clones, though not all of them. The data show nearly 200,000 clones, roughly 82% seen once. This clone was seen only once. Its antigen is not known. From the roughly 110-subject validation cohort, which was separate from the approximately 670-subject first cohort, the donors were drawn. The ends lost 4 bases at V and 6 bases at J; junction bases unmatched: 11. The germline CDR1 and CDR2 sequences are SGDLS and YYNGEE. The CDR3 length is 15 residues. The clonotype originates from a woman under 40 in good health and CMV-seropositive. Sequencing input: PBMCs. The V gene is TRBV9, the J gene TRBJ2-7; 9 bases fit TRBD1. CDR3: CASSPSGQGMCEQYF. The CDR3 DNA reads TGTGCCAGCAGCCCGTCGGGACAGGGTATGTGCGAGCAGTACTTC.